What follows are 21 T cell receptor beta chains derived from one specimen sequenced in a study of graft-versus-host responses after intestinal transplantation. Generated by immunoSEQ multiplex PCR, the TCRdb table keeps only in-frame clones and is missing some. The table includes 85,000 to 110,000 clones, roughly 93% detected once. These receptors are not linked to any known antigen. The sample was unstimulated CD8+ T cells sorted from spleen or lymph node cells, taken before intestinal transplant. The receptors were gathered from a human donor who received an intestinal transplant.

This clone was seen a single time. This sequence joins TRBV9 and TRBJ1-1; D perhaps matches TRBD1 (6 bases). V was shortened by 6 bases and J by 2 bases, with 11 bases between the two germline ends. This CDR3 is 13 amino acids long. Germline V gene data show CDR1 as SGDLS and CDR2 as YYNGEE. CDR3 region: CASKRTENTEAFF. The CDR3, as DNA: TGTGCCAGCAAAAGGACAGAAAACACTGAAGCTTTCTTT. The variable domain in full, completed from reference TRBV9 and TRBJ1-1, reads DSGVTQTPKHLITATGQRVTLRCSPRSGDLSVYWYQQSLDQGLQFLIQYYNGEERAKGNILERFSAQQFPDLHSELNLSSLELGDSALYFCASKRTENTEAFFGQGTRLTVV.

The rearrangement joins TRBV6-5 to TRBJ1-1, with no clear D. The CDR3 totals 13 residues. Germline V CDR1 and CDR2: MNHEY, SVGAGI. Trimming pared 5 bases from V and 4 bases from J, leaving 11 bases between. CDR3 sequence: CASSRGYSTEAFF. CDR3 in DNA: TGTGCCAGCAGTCGAGGCTATAGCACTGAAGCTTTCTTT.

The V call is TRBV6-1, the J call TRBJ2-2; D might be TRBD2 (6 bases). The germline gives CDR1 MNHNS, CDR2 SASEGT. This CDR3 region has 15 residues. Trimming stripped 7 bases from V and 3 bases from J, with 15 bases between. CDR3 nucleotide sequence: TGTGCCAGCACCTCCACCGGGGGTTACACCGGGGAGCTGTTTTTT. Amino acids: CASTSTGGYTGELFF.

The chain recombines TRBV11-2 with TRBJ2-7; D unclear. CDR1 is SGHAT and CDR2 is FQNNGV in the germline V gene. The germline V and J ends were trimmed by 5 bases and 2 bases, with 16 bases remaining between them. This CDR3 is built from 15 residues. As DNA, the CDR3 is TGTGCCAGCAGCCACCGCGAGCCCGTAGCCTACGAGCAGTACTTC. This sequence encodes CASSHREPVAYEQYF. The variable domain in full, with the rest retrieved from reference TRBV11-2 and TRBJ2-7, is EAGVAQSPRYKIIEKRQSVAFWCNPISGHATLYWYQQILGQGPKLLIQFQNNGVVDDSQLPKDRFSAERLKGVDSTLKIQPAKLEDSAVYLCASSHREPVAYEQYFGPGTRLTVT.

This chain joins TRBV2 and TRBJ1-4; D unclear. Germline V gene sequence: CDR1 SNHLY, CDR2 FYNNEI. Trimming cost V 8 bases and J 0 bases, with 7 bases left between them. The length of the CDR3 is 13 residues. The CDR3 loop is CASGVATNEKLFF. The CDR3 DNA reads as TGTGCCAGCGGCGTTGCAACTAATGAAAAACTGTTTTTT.

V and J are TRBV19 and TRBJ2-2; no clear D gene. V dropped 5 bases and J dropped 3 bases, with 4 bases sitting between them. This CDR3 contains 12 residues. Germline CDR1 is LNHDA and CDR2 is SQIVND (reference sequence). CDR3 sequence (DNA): TGTGCCAGTAGTGTTTACACCGGGGAGCTGTTTTTT. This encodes CASSVYTGELFF.

The CDR3 bases are TGCAGTGCCGACAGGAATCAGCCCCAGCATTTT. This gives the protein CSADRNQPQHF. The chain has TRBV20-1 and TRBJ1-5, with a tentative D call TRBD1 (6 bases). Germline V lookup: CDR1 DFQATT, CDR2 SNEGSKA (reference sequence). The CDR3 consists of 11 residues. The V end was cut by 6 bases, the J end by 4 bases, with 7 bases between.

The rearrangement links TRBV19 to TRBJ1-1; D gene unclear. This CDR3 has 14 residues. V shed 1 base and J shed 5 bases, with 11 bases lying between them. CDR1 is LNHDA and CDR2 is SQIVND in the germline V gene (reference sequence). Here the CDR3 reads CASSIAVSGTEAFF. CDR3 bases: TGTGCCAGTAGTATAGCGGTTTCGGGGACTGAAGCTTTCTTT.

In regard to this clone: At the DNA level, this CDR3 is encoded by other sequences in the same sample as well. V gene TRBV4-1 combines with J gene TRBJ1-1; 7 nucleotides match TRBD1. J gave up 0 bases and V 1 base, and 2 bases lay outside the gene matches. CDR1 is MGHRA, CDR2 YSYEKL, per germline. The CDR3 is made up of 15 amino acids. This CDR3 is CASSQGTGVNTEAFF. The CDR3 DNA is TGCGCCAGCAGCCAAGGCACAGGGGTGAACACTGAAGCTTTCTTT.

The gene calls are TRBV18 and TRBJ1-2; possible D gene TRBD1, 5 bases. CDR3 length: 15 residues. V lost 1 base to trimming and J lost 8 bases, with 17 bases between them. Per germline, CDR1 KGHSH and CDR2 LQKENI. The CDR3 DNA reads TGTGCCAGCTCACCACGGGAAAGGGGAGACGGCGGCTACACCTTC. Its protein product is CASSPRERGDGGYTF. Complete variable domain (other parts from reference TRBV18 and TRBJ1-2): NAGVMQNPRHLVRRRGQEARLRCSPMKGHSHVYWYRQLPEEGLKFMVYLQKENIIDESGMPKERFSAEFPKEGPSILRIQQVVRGDSAAYFCASSPRERGDGGYTFGSGTRLTVV.

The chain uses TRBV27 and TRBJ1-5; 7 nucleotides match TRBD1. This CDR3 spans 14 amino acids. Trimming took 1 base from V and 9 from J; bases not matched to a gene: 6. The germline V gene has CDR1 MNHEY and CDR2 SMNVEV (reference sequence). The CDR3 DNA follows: TGTGCCAGCAGTTTATATGAGGGGGCTGGGCCCCAGCATTTT. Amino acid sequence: CASSLYEGAGPQHF.

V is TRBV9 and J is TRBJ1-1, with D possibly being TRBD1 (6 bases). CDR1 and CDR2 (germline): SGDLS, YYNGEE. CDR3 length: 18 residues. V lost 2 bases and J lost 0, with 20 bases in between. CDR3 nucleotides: TGTGCCAGCAGCGTTTCAGGGGTAATATCGTCGATGAACACTGAAGCTTTCTTT. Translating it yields CASSVSGVISSMNTEAFF. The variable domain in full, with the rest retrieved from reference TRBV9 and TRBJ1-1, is DSGVTQTPKHLITATGQRVTLRCSPRSGDLSVYWYQQSLDQGLQFLIQYYNGEERAKGNILERFSAQQFPDLHSELNLSSLELGDSALYFCASSVSGVISSMNTEAFFGQGTRLTVV.

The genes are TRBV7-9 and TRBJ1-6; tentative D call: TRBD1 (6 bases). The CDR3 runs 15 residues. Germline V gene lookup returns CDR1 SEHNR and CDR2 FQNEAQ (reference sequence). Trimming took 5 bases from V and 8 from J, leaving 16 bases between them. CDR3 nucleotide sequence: TGTGCCAGCAGCCCTTTACAGGGATGGCATTCACCCCTCCACTTT. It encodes CASSPLQGWHSPLHF.

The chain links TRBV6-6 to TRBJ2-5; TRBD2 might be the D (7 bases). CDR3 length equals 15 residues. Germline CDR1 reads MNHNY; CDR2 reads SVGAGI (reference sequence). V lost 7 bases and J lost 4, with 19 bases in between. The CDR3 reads CASTKGRGGRETQYF. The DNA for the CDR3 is TGTGCCAGCACCAAGGGAAGGGGGGGGAGAGAGACCCAGTACTTC.

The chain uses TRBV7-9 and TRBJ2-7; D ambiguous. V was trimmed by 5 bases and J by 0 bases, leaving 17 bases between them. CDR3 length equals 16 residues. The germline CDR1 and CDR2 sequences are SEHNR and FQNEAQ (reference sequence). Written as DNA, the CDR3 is TGTGCCAGCAGCCCAGAGGTCCTCCTGAGCTCCTACGAGCAGTACTTC. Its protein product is CASSPEVLLSSYEQYF.

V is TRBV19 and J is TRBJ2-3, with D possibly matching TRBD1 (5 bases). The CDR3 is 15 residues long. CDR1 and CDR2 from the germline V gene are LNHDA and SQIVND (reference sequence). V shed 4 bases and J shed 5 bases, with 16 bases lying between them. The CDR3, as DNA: TGTGCCAGTAGTAGGGTTCCCCAGGGTGGAGATACGCAGTATTTT. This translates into CASSRVPQGGDTQYF.

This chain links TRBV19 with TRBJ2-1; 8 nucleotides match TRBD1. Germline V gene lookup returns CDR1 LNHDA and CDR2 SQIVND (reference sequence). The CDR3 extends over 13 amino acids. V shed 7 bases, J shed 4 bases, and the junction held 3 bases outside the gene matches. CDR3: CASTWTGYNEQFF. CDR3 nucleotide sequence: TGTGCCAGTACGTGGACAGGGTACAATGAGCAGTTCTTC.

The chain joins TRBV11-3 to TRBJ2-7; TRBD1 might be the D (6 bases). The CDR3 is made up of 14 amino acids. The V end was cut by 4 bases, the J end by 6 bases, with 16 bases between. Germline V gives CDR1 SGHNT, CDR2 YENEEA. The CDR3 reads CASSSRDITPEQYF. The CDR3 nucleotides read TGTGCCAGCAGCTCACGGGACATAACCCCCGAGCAGTACTTC. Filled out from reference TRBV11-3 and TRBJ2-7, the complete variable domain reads EAGVVQSPRYKIIEKKQPVAFWCNPISGHNTLYWYLQNLGQGPELLIRYENEEAVDDSQLPKDRFSAERLKGVDSTLKIQPAELGDSAVYLCASSSRDITPEQYFGPGTRLTVT.

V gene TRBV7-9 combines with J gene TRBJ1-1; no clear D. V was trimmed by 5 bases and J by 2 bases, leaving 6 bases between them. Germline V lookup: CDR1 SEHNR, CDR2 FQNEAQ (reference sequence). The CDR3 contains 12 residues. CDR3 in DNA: TGTGCCAGCAGCGCGGGAAACACTGAAGCTTTCTTT. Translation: CASSAGNTEAFF.

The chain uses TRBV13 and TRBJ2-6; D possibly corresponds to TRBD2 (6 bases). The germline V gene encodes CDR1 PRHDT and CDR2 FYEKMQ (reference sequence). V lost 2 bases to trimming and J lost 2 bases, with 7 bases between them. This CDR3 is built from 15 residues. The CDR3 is CASSLRRAGANVLTF. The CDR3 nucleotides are TGTGCCAGCAGCTTAAGGAGGGCTGGGGCCAACGTCCTGACTTTC.

The CDR3 DNA follows: TGCGCCAGCAGCCAAGCCAGGCAGGGGGGGGGCCTTGGGGAGCAGTTCTTC. Amino acids: CASSQARQGGGLGEQFF. The genes are TRBV4-1 and TRBJ2-1; the D call may be TRBD1 or TRBD2 (7 bases each). Germline values: CDR1 MGHRA, CDR2 YSYEKL. This CDR3 has 17 amino acids. Trimming removed 1 base at V and 10 bases at J, with 23 bases between.